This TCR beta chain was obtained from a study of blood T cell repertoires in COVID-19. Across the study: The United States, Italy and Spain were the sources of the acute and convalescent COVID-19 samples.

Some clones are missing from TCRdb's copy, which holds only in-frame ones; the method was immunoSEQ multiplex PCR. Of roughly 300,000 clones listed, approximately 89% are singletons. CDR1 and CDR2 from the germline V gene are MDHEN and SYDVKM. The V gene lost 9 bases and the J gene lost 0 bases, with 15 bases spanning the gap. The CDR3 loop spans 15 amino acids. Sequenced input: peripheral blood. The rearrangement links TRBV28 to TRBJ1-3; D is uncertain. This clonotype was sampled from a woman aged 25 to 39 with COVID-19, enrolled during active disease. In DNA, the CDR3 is TGTGCCAGTAACGGAGCGGACTACTCTGGAAACACCATATATTTT. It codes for CASNGADYSGNTIYF.